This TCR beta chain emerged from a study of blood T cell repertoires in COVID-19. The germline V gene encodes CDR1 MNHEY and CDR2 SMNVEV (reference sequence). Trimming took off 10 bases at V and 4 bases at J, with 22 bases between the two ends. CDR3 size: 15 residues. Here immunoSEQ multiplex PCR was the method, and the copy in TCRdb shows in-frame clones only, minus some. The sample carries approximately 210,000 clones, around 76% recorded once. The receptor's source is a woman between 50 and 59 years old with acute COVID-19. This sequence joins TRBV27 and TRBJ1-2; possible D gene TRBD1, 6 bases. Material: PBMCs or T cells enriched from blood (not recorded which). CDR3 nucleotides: TGTGCCACATCGGGGGGCGCCCAATTGGGCTATGGCTACACCTTC. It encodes CATSGGAQLGYGYTF.